The clone carrying this T cell receptor (delta chain) appeared a few times. Its specificity is unknown. RNA was extracted from the cells and then reverse transcribed. The CDR3 regions were amplified by multiplex PCR from V-gene primers to a constant-region primer. TCRdb re-processed the multiplex PCR reads using CATT. The repertoire includes roughly 50,000 delta-chain clones, approximately 15% of them detected once, and around 0.5% sits in the top ten. The sample is drawn from a study of Vδ1+ human thymocytes. Study observations and caveats: Thymic TRG and TRD repertoires appeared highly polyclonal, with Gaussian CDR3 length distributions.

CDR3 length equals 22 residues. Trimming at V came to 1 base and at J to 3 bases, leaving 23 bases not matched to a gene. Germline CDR1 and CDR2: TSWWSYY and QGS. This receptor was identified in a boy younger than two who had congenital heart surgery. The rearrangement joins TRDV1 to TRDJ1; 10 nucleotides align to TRDD3. The sequencing input was Vdelta1+ gamma-delta thymocytes from the thymus. The subset here: FACS-sorted CD3+ TCRalphabeta- TCRVdelta1+ TCRVdelta2- thymocytes. This CDR3 is CALGEPPFLSGGYKGLPDKLIF. The CDR3 coding sequence is TGTGCTCTTGGGGAACCACCCTTCCTAAGTGGGGGATACAAGGGTTTACCCGATAAACTCATCTTT.